These 23 T cell receptor beta chains were sequenced from one sample in a study of blood T cell repertoires in COVID-19. Data came from immunoSEQ multiplex PCR; TCRdb stores just in-frame clones and leaves some out. The sample shows some 50,000 clones, about nine tenths of them seen only once. Source material: peripheral blood. These receptors were collected from a human donor in a cohort sampled during active COVID-19.

This clone was counted only a few times. This chain connects TRBV28 to TRBJ2-3; TRBD1 aligns across 9 bases. The trim removed 7 bases at V and 2 bases at J, leaving 7 bases unmatched. The CDR3 has 15 amino acids. CDR1 and CDR2 from the germline V gene are MDHEN and SYDVKM. This CDR3 reads CASKKQGAVTDTQYF. Written as DNA, the CDR3 is TGTGCCAGCAAAAAACAGGGGGCGGTCACAGATACGCAGTATTTT.

The V gene is TRBV23-1, the J gene TRBJ1-5; 8 positions match TRBD1. TRBV23-1 falls under the ORF class, with uncertain function. V was clipped by 7 bases and J by 6 bases; unmatched bases: 8. The CDR3 loop spans 14 amino acids. DNA for the CDR3: TGCGCCAGCACCGGGACAGGTGGACTTCAGCCCCAGCATTTT. Its translation is CASTGTGGLQPQHF.

The J gene is TRBJ1-1, the V gene TRBV5-1; the D gene is possibly TRBD1 (6 bases). V was shortened by 2 bases and J by 1 base, with 15 bases between the two germline ends. Germline loops: CDR1 SGHRS, CDR2 YFSETQ. The CDR3 is made up of 16 amino acids. CDR3: CASSLNPGHRNTEAFF. The CDR3 nucleotides are TGCGCCAGCAGCTTAAACCCGGGACACCGGAACACTGAAGCTTTCTTT.

The gene calls are TRBV5-1 and TRBJ2-5, with 8 bases identical to TRBD1. Germline V gene sequence: CDR1 SGHRS, CDR2 YFSETQ. This CDR3 is 15 amino acids long. The junction had 14 bases not matched to a gene; V was cut back by 4 bases and J by 9 bases. CDR3 sequence: CASSTLDRVRHAQYF. CDR3 nucleotide sequence: TGCGCCAGCAGCACCCTGGACAGGGTTCGTCACGCCCAGTACTTC.

The V call is TRBV19, the J call TRBJ1-6; no clear D gene. Germline CDR1 and CDR2: LNHDA and SQIVND (reference sequence). Trimming removed 8 bases at V and 7 bases at J, with 12 bases between. The CDR3 runs 13 residues. The CDR3 protein is CASRQEENSPLHF. CDR3 in DNA: TGTGCCAGTCGGCAGGAAGAGAATTCACCCCTCCACTTT.

The chain is built from TRBV14 and TRBJ2-1; perhaps TRBD2 as D (5 bases). The length of the CDR3 is 16 residues. Trimming left V 0 bases short and J 0 bases short, with 9 bases between. CDR1 is SGHDN and CDR2 is FVKESK in the germline V gene. DNA of the CDR3: TGTGCCAGCAGCCAAGAGGGCCGGGGCTCCTACAATGAGCAGTTCTTC. Encoded protein: CASSQEGRGSYNEQFF.

The chain couples TRBV28 to TRBJ2-1, with D maybe TRBD1 (6 bases). The CDR3 loop spans 14 amino acids. The V end lost 3 bases, the J end lost 8 bases, and 14 bases lay between the germline ends. Germline V gene data show CDR1 as MDHEN and CDR2 as SYDVKM. In DNA form, the CDR3 reads TGTGCCAGCAGTTTGGGCCAGGGGCGGGATGAGCAGTTCTTC. Translated, it gives CASSLGQGRDEQFF.

This sequence joins TRBV27 and TRBJ1-1; 9 positions match TRBD1. V lost 4 bases to trimming and J lost 2 bases; unmatched junction nucleotides: 2. The CDR3 loop spans 14 amino acids. Germline CDR1 reads MNHEY; CDR2 reads SMNVEV (reference sequence). The CDR3, as DNA: TGTGCCAGCAGTTCACAGGGGGCTAACACTGAAGCTTTCTTT. This codes for CASSSQGANTEAFF.

The chain combines TRBV2 with TRBJ2-2, with 12 positions matching TRBD1. The V gene end was trimmed by 8 bases and the J gene end by 7 bases; junction bases not matched to a gene: 8. This CDR3 is 15 amino acids long. Germline-derived CDR1 and CDR2 are SNHLY and FYNNEI. The DNA for the CDR3 is TGTGCCAGCGGGGGACAGGGGGCACTAGGCGGGGAGCTGTTTTTT. It encodes CASGGQGALGGELFF.

The CDR3 region is CAWSGQGGNTIYF. CDR3 in DNA: TGTGCCTGGAGTGGCCAGGGAGGAAACACCATATATTTT. V is TRBV30 and J is TRBJ1-3, with a possible D match to TRBD1 (5 bases). The V and J ends lost 1 base and 4 bases respectively, with 8 bases between them. CDR1 and CDR2 from the germline V gene are GTSNPN and SVGIG (reference sequence). The CDR3 contains 13 residues.

This chain uses TRBV2 with TRBJ2-2; no firm D call. The CDR3 loop spans 14 amino acids. CDR1 is SNHLY and CDR2 is FYNNEI in the germline V gene. Trimming removed 6 bases at V and 0 bases at J, with 8 bases between. The CDR3 nucleotides are TGTGCCAGCAGGAGAACAGCGAACACCGGGGAGCTGTTTTTT. Protein product: CASRRTANTGELFF.

This clone was found a few times. The gene calls are TRBV4-1 and TRBJ2-7; TRBD1 matches at 9 bases. The germline V gene has CDR1 MGHRA and CDR2 YSYEKL. The CDR3 extends over 16 amino acids. V gave up 0 bases and J gave up 2 bases; unmatched junction bases: 5. The DNA for the CDR3 is TGCGCCAGCAGCCAAGAACAGGGGGCGGACGCCTACGAGCAGTACTTC. Translating gives CASSQEQGADAYEQYF.

The chain couples TRBV19 to TRBJ2-2, with 13 bases aligning to TRBD2. CDR3 size: 14 residues. Per germline, CDR1 LNHDA and CDR2 SQIVND (reference sequence). V shed 2 bases, J shed 12 bases, and the junction held 3 bases outside the gene matches. The CDR3 loop reads CASSISLAGGQLFF. As DNA, the CDR3 is TGTGCCAGTAGTATATCACTAGCGGGGGGGCAGCTGTTTTTT. Complete variable domain (other parts from reference TRBV19 and TRBJ2-2): DGGITQSPKYLFRKEGQNVTLSCEQNLNHDAMYWYRQDPGQGLRLIYYSQIVNDFQKGDIAEGYSVSREKKESFPLTVTSAQKNPTAFYLCASSISLAGGQLFFGEGSRLTVL.

The V and J genes are TRBV4-1 and TRBJ2-3, with 7 positions matching TRBD2. The V segment lost 5 bases and the J segment 1 base; nucleotides outside the gene matches: 12. CDR3 length: 17 residues. From germline, CDR1 is MGHRA and CDR2 YSYEKL. The CDR3 is CASSFGGMGVGTDTQYF. DNA for the CDR3: TGCGCCAGCAGCTTCGGGGGGATGGGGGTCGGCACAGATACGCAGTATTTT.

The genes are TRBV18 and TRBJ1-4; D is unresolved. The germline gives CDR1 KGHSH, CDR2 LQKENI. Trimming shortened V by 1 base and J by 1 base, and 13 bases separated the two germline ends. The CDR3 is 17 residues long. CDR3 nucleotides: TGTGCCAGCTCACCACAGCTGGGGAGAGAAACTAATGAAAAACTGTTTTTT. This gives the protein CASSPQLGRETNEKLFF.

This chain uses TRBV3-1 (or the pseudogene TRBV3-2) with TRBJ2-7, with D hard to call. CDR3 length: 13 residues. Germline V gene sequence: CDR1 LGHDT, CDR2 YNNKEL (reference sequence). V was cut by 0 bases and J by 6 bases, with 9 bases left in between. The CDR3 region is CASSQEPGSEQYF. The CDR3 DNA follows: TGTGCCAGCAGCCAAGAACCGGGTTCCGAGCAGTACTTC.

The chain has TRBV5-1 and TRBJ1-2; TRBD1 matches 8 bases. From germline, CDR1 is SGHRS and CDR2 YFSETQ. The CDR3 runs 16 residues. V was pared by 0 bases and J by 1 base, with 5 bases of the junction left unmatched. The CDR3 coding sequence is TGCGCCAGCAGCTTGGTGGTCACAGGGGGTAACTATGGCTACACCTTC. Its protein product is CASSLVVTGGNYGYTF. Based on the CDR3 plus reference TRBV5-1 and TRBJ1-2, the full variable domain is KAGVTQTPRYLIKTRGQQVTLSCSPISGHRSVSWYQQTPGQGLQFLFEYFSETQRNKGNFPGRFSGRQFSNSRSEMNVSTLELGDSALYLCASSLVVTGGNYGYTFGSGTRLTVV.

The chain recombines TRBV2 with TRBJ2-3, with 9 bases aligning to TRBD2. Germline CDR1 reads SNHLY; CDR2 reads FYNNEI. The CDR3 sequence is 15 residues long. Trimming removed 4 bases from V and 5 bases from J; junction bases left unmatched: 7. The CDR3 bases are TGTGCCAGCAGTGGGGCGGGGGGGCAGTTAGATACGCAGTATTTT. Its protein product is CASSGAGGQLDTQYF.

The V call is TRBV5-1, the J call TRBJ2-5, with 8 bases identical to TRBD1. The CDR3 extends over 15 amino acids. V gave up 4 bases and J gave up 1 base; unmatched junction bases: 6. CDR1 and CDR2 (germline): SGHRS, YFSETQ. The CDR3 loop reads CASSQNTGGQETQYF. The CDR3, as DNA: TGCGCCAGCAGCCAGAATACAGGGGGCCAAGAGACCCAGTACTTC.

This chain links TRBV5-1 with TRBJ2-7; D possibly corresponds to TRBD2 (5 bases). The CDR3 contains 16 residues. Germline CDR1 SGHRS, CDR2 YFSETQ. V was clipped by 0 bases and J by 0 bases, with 13 bases between them. In DNA form, the CDR3 reads TGCGCCAGCAGCTTGGGTGGTAGCGAGAGCTCCTACGAGCAGTACTTC. It codes for CASSLGGSESSYEQYF.

The chain employs TRBV5-1 and TRBJ2-1; 11 bases match TRBD1. CDR1 is SGHRS and CDR2 is YFSETQ in the germline V gene. V lost 5 bases to trimming and J lost 6 bases; unmatched junction nucleotides: 7. This CDR3 contains 15 residues. CDR3: CASSPGQGAANEQFF. The DNA of the CDR3 is TGCGCCAGCAGTCCCGGACAGGGGGCGGCCAATGAGCAGTTCTTC.

The chain is built from TRBV5-5 and TRBJ2-3; D might be TRBD1 (6 bases). In germline, CDR1 is SGHKS, CDR2 YYEKEE (reference sequence). With 2 bases removed from V and 0 bases from J, the gap between germline ends came to 10 bases. The CDR3 sequence is 15 residues long. The CDR3 coding sequence is TGTGCCAGCAGCTTAACAGGGTACAGCACAGATACGCAGTATTTT. Protein sequence: CASSLTGYSTDTQYF.

The chain combines TRBV2 with TRBJ2-1; a possible D gene is TRBD2 (6 bases). Germline V gene lookup returns CDR1 SNHLY and CDR2 FYNNEI. CDR3 length equals 14 residues. V lost 0 bases to trimming and J lost 10 bases, with 13 bases between them. CDR3 DNA: TGTGCCAGCAGTGAAGCGATTGTCGGGGGAGAGCAGTTCTTC. Translation: CASSEAIVGGEQFF.